This T cell receptor (beta chain) was sequenced for a study of STAT5B mutations in CD4+ large granular lymphocyte leukemia. This CDR3 contains 14 residues. The V end lost 0 bases, the J end lost 7 bases, and 10 bases lay between the germline ends. CDR1 and CDR2 from the germline V gene are LGHNA and YSLEER. Assay used: immunoSEQ multiplex PCR; TCRdb lists only in-frame clones, some missing. This sample yields about 38,000 clones, of which more than 60% are seen a single time; approximately 0.6% belongs to the top ten. This receptor was obtained from a human donor in good health. Sequencing was performed on CD4+ T cells from blood buffy coats. The chain recombines TRBV4-3 with TRBJ1-3; no clear D. CDR3 sequence (DNA): TGCGCCAGCAGCCAAGAGGGCTTTGGGAACACCATATATTTT. Translating gives CASSQEGFGNTIYF.